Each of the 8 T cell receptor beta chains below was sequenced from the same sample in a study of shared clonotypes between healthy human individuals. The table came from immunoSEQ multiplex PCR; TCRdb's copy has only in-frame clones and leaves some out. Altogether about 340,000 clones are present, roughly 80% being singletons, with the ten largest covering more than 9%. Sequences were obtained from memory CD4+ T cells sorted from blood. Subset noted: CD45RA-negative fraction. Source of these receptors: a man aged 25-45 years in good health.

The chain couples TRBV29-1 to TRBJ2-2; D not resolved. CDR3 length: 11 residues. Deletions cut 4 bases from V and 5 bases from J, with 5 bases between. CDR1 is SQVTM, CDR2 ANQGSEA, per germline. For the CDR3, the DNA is TGCAGCGTTGGCGTGACCGGGGAGCTGTTTTTT. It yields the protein CSVGVTGELFF.

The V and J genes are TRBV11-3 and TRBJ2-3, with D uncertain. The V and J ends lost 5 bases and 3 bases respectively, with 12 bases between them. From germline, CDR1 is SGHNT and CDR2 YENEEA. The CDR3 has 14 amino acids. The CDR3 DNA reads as TGTGCCAGCAGCCCCGCGGTAGCTACAGATACGCAGTATTTT. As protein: CASSPAVATDTQYF.

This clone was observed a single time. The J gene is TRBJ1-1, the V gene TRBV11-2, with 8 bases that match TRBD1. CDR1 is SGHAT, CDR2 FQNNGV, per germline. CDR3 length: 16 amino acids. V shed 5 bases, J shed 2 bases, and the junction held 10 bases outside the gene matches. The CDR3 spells CASSQNPGGGNTEAFF. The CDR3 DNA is TGTGCCAGCAGCCAAAACCCAGGGGGCGGAAACACTGAAGCTTTCTTT.

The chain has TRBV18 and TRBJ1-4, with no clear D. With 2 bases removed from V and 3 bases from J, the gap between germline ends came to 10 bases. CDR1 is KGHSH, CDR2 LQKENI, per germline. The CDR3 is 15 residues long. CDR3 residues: CASSPSSGPNEKLFF. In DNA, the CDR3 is TGTGCCAGCTCACCATCATCAGGACCTAATGAAAAACTGTTTTTT.

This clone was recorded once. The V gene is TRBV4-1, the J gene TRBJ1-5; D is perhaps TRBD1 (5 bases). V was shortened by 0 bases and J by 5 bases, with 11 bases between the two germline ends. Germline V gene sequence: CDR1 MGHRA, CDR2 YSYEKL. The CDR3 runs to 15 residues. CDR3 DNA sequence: TGCGCCAGCAGCCAAGAATCGGGACTTTATCAGCCCCAGCATTTT. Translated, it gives CASSQESGLYQPQHF.

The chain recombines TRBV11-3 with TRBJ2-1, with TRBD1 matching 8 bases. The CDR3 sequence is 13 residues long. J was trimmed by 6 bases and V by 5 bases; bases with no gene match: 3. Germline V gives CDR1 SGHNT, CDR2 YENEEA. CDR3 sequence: CASSQTGGNEQFF. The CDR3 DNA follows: TGTGCCAGCAGCCAAACAGGGGGCAATGAGCAGTTCTTC. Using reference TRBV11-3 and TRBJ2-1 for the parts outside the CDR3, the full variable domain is EAGVVQSPRYKIIEKKQPVAFWCNPISGHNTLYWYLQNLGQGPELLIRYENEEAVDDSQLPKDRFSAERLKGVDSTLKIQPAELGDSAVYLCASSQTGGNEQFFGPGTRLTVL.

The DNA of the CDR3 is TGTGCCAGCAGTTTTGTGGCAGGGGTCGGGGAGACCCAGTACTTC. Translated, it gives CASSFVAGVGETQYF. The chain links TRBV6-5 to TRBJ2-5; D perhaps matches TRBD1 (6 bases). Per the germline V gene, CDR1 is MNHEY and CDR2 is SVGAGI. Trimming took off 4 bases at V and 5 bases at J, with 17 bases between the two ends. CDR3 length: 15 residues.

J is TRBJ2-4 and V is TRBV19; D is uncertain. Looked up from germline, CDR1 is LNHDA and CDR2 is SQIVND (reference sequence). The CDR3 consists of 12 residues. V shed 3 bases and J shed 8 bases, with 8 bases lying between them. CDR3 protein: CASSISGDIQYF. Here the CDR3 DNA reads TGTGCCAGTAGTATTTCAGGTGACATTCAGTACTTC.